The clone carrying this T cell receptor beta chain has ten or more counts. Trimming removed 3 bases at V and 4 bases at J, with 19 bases between. Germline CDR1 reads SGHRS; CDR2 reads YFSETQ. CDR3 size: 16 residues. TCRdb redid the calling of the 5' RACE reads with MiXCR, one entry per CDR3 protein. The table lists 150,000 or so distinct CDR3 sequences, approximately 6.6% of them singletons. These data belong to a study of T cells after yellow fever vaccination. This specimen was CD4+ T cells sorted from PBMCs, taken 10 days after the yellow fever booster vaccination. The chain carries TRBV5-1 and TRBJ2-5; D is undetermined. The receptor's source is a man in his thirties or forties who received the YFV17D yellow fever vaccine. The chain's CDR3 is CASSSLHGSGTETQYF. Here the CDR3 DNA reads TGCGCCAGCAGCTCCCTACATGGTTCCGGTACAGAGACCCAGTACTTC. The full variable domain, rest sourced from reference TRBV5-1 and TRBJ2-5, is KAGVTQTPRYLIKTRGQQVTLSCSPISGHRSVSWYQQTPGQGLQFLFEYFSETQRNKGNFPGRFSGRQFSNSRSEMNVSTLELGDSALYLCASSSLHGSGTETQYFGPGTRLLVL.